The 21 T cell receptor beta chains reported below all come from one sample, sequenced in a study of blood T cell repertoires in COVID-19. Assay: immunoSEQ multiplex PCR; the TCRdb copy retains only in-frame clones and omits some. The sample consists of around 270,000 clones, roughly 91% of them appearing once. Sequencing used peripheral blood. The receptor set was obtained from a man aged 40-50 years with acute or convalescent COVID-19.

This clone was seen a handful of times. V gene TRBV5-1 combines with J gene TRBJ2-7, with 7 positions matching TRBD1. The CDR3 has 14 amino acids. The germline CDR1 and CDR2 sequences are SGHRS and YFSETQ. V was clipped by 0 bases and J by 6 bases; unmatched bases: 6. The CDR3 nucleotides are TGCGCCAGCAGCTTGGAGGGGGCGCGGAGCGAGCAGTACTTC. This codes for CASSLEGARSEQYF.

J is TRBJ1-1 and V is TRBV30, with D perhaps matching TRBD1 (6 bases). V was trimmed by 3 bases and J by 4 bases, leaving 15 bases between them. Germline V CDR1 and CDR2: GTSNPN, SVGIG (reference sequence). This CDR3 has 14 amino acids. CDR3 loop: CAWRRGQQSTEAFF. In DNA, the CDR3 is TGTGCCTGGAGGCGGGGGCAGCAGAGCACTGAAGCTTTCTTT.

The V gene is TRBV9, the J gene TRBJ2-2; the D gene is possibly TRBD1 (6 bases). Germline CDR1 SGDLS, CDR2 YYNGEE. Between the trimmed V and J ends, which lost 3 bases and 6 bases, there was a span of 9 bases. The CDR3 is made up of 13 amino acids. The CDR3 sequence: CASSAGQPGELFF. As DNA, the CDR3 is TGTGCCAGCAGCGCCGGACAGCCCGGGGAGCTGTTTTTT.

The chain uses TRBV6-4 and TRBJ2-2; maybe TRBD2 (5 bases). With 4 bases removed from V and 1 base from J, the gap between germline ends came to 7 bases. Germline CDR1 and CDR2: MRHNA and SNTAGT. This CDR3 is built from 14 residues. The CDR3 DNA reads as TGTGCCAGCAGTGTGGCGGGGAACACCGGGGAGCTGTTTTTT. It codes for CASSVAGNTGELFF.

The V call is TRBV11-1, the J call TRBJ2-1; D is perhaps TRBD1 (5 bases). Trimming took off 5 bases at V and 1 base at J, with 9 bases between the two ends. This CDR3 contains 14 residues. Germline CDR1 SGHAT, CDR2 FQDESV (reference sequence). CDR3 in amino acids: CASSPQGSYNEQFF. The CDR3 DNA is TGTGCCAGCAGCCCCCAGGGATCCTACAATGAGCAGTTCTTC.

The rearrangement uses TRBV6-6 and TRBJ2-2, with D maybe TRBD2 (6 bases). Per the germline V gene, CDR1 is MNHNY and CDR2 is SVGAGI (reference sequence). With 2 bases removed from V and 1 base from J, the gap between germline ends came to 8 bases. CDR3 length: 15 amino acids. CDR3 sequence: CASSYVGGNTGELFF. DNA for the CDR3: TGTGCCAGCAGTTACGTGGGAGGGAACACCGGGGAGCTGTTTTTT.

V is TRBV6-6 and J is TRBJ2-7, with 7 bases identical to TRBD1. V gave up 10 bases and J gave up 0 bases; unmatched junction bases: 9. The CDR3 is 14 residues long. Germline CDR1 MNHNY, CDR2 SVGAGI (reference sequence). This CDR3 reads CATRTGGSSYEQYF. The DNA for the CDR3 is TGTGCCACTCGGACAGGTGGCAGCTCCTACGAGCAGTACTTC.

The chain has TRBV5-6 and TRBJ1-1; no definite D call. The length of the CDR3 is 15 residues. Germline assignment: CDR1 SGHDT and CDR2 YYEEEE. Deletions cut 3 bases from V and 3 bases from J, with 15 bases between. The CDR3: CASSYSYQDYTEAFF. Written as DNA, the CDR3 is TGTGCCAGCAGCTATAGTTACCAGGACTACACTGAAGCTTTCTTT.

The chain joins TRBV12-5 to TRBJ2-4; 7 bases match TRBD1. Germline CDR1 LGHNT, CDR2 FRNRAP. There are 14 residues in the CDR3. Trimming at V came to 1 base and at J to 4 bases, leaving 1 base not matched to a gene. The chain's CDR3 is CASGLADRKNIQYF. The CDR3 bases are TGTGCTAGTGGTTTGGCGGACAGGAAAAACATTCAGTACTTC. The whole variable domain, filled in from reference TRBV12-5 and TRBJ2-4, reads DARVTQTPRHKVTEMGQEVTMRCQPILGHNTVFWYRQTMMQGLELLAYFRNRAPLDDSGMPKDRFSAEMPDATLATLKIQPSEPRDSAVYFCASGLADRKNIQYFGAGTRLSVL.

The rearrangement links TRBV19 to TRBJ2-2, with D maybe TRBD1 (6 bases). This CDR3 has 15 residues. Germline CDR1 is LNHDA and CDR2 is SQIVND (reference sequence). V lost 5 bases and J lost 1, with 11 bases in between. This chain's CDR3 is CASSPTGLNTGELFF. The CDR3 DNA sequence: TGTGCCAGTAGTCCGACAGGTTTGAACACCGGGGAGCTGTTTTTT.

The rearrangement links TRBV24-1 to TRBJ2-3; 8 nucleotides agree with TRBD1. V lost 3 bases to trimming and J lost 4 bases; unmatched junction nucleotides: 5. Germline V gene lookup returns CDR1 KGHDR and CDR2 SFDVKD. This CDR3 is 15 amino acids long. The CDR3 region is CATSDQDRGPDTQYF. CDR3 bases: TGTGCCACCAGTGATCAAGACAGGGGTCCAGATACGCAGTATTTT.

The chain couples TRBV12-3 or TRBV12-4 to TRBJ1-5; no firm D call. CDR3 length equals 13 residues. The germline V and J ends were trimmed by 0 bases and 5 bases, with 5 bases remaining between them. Here the CDR3 DNA reads TGTGCCAGCAGTTTAGCCCGGGATCAGCCCCAGCATTTT. Protein sequence: CASSLARDQPQHF.

The rearrangement links TRBV5-1 to TRBJ2-5; 7 nucleotides agree with TRBD2. This CDR3 has 15 amino acids. J was trimmed by 5 bases and V by 4 bases; bases with no gene match: 11. Germline CDR1 reads SGHRS; CDR2 reads YFSETQ. CDR3 protein: CASSVPLAFEETQYF. DNA for the CDR3: TGCGCCAGCAGCGTACCACTAGCGTTCGAGGAGACCCAGTACTTC.

CDR3 sequence: CASRRLAGATGELFF. DNA for the CDR3: TGTGCCAGCAGGCGACTAGCGGGGGCCACCGGGGAGCTGTTTTTT. V is TRBV27 and J is TRBJ2-2; 12 bases match TRBD2. Per germline, CDR1 MNHEY and CDR2 SMNVEV (reference sequence). CDR3 length: 15 residues. V dropped 6 bases and J dropped 4; count of bases not matched to a gene: 3.

The chain uses TRBV6-1 and TRBJ1-2, with D possibly being TRBD1 (5 bases). Germline loops: CDR1 MNHNS, CDR2 SASEGT. The CDR3 runs 12 residues. The V and J ends lost 11 bases and 4 bases respectively, with 14 bases between them. The CDR3 DNA sequence: TGTGCCTCCCGGGGGGATGGCTATGGCTACACCTTC. Protein sequence: CASRGDGYGYTF.

The CDR3 DNA reads as TGTGCCAGCACCCTCAGGGGAATCGGTGAAAAACTGTTTTTT. It yields the protein CASTLRGIGEKLFF. This chain uses TRBV6-5 with TRBJ1-4; TRBD1 might be the D (6 bases). This CDR3 contains 14 residues. Germline loops: CDR1 MNHEY, CDR2 SVGAGI. Trimming pared 7 bases from V and 7 bases from J, leaving 16 bases between.

To note about this clone: The sample holds other DNA sequences that translate to the same CDR3. The V gene is TRBV2, the J gene TRBJ2-7, with D hard to call. Germline CDR1 reads SNHLY; CDR2 reads FYNNEI. This CDR3 spans 10 amino acids. V shed 5 bases and J shed 4 bases, with 3 bases lying between them. In DNA, the CDR3 is TGTGCCAGCAGTTTATACGAGCAGTACTTC. It yields the protein CASSLYEQYF.

In nucleotides, the CDR3 is TGTGCCAGCAGTTACGTGGACAACCTCTATGGCTACACCTTC. Translating gives CASSYVDNLYGYTF. The chain joins TRBV6-2 or TRBV6-3 to TRBJ1-2; perhaps TRBD1 as D (5 bases). The length of the CDR3 is 14 residues. CDR1 MNHEY and CDR2 SVGEGT come from the germline V gene. The V end lost 2 bases, the J end lost 4 bases, and 11 bases lay between the germline ends.

This chain links TRBV27 with TRBJ1-2; perhaps TRBD1 as D (6 bases). Germline V CDR1 and CDR2: MNHEY, SMNVEV (reference sequence). CDR3 length equals 13 residues. The V end was cut by 6 bases, the J end by 4 bases, with 12 bases between. The CDR3, as DNA: TGTGCCAGCAGAAAGACAGGTAGCTATGGCTACACCTTC. It yields the protein CASRKTGSYGYTF.

The CDR3 is CASSEAGDPYNEQFF. The CDR3 nucleotides read TGTGCCAGCAGTGAGGCGGGGGACCCCTACAATGAGCAGTTCTTC. The rearrangement joins TRBV6-4 to TRBJ2-1; 7 bases are a match to TRBD2. Germline V gene data show CDR1 as MRHNA and CDR2 as SNTAGT. The CDR3 runs 15 residues. The trim removed 3 bases at V and 2 bases at J, leaving 4 bases unmatched.

This chain joins TRBV5-6 and TRBJ2-7; no clear D gene. CDR1 is SGHDT and CDR2 is YYEEEE in the germline V gene. The CDR3 sequence is 12 residues long. V was shortened by 4 bases and J by 4 bases, with 9 bases between the two germline ends. CDR3 amino acids: CASSLYKYEQYF. CDR3 bases: TGTGCCAGCAGCCTGTACAAGTACGAGCAGTACTTC.